This T cell receptor beta chain was identified during a study of T cell responses to AZD1222 COVID-19 vaccine. Profiled with immunoSEQ multiplex PCR; TCRdb holds only in-frame clones, not every one. The sample has around 150,000 clones; over 75% are singletons. The CDR3 extends over 13 amino acids. Trimming took off 0 bases at V and 4 bases at J, with 5 bases between the two ends. This specimen consisted of peripheral blood, obtained 28 days after the second AZD1222 dose. The origin of this receptor is an adult who received the AZD1222 COVID-19 vaccine. The rearrangement uses TRBV12-3 or TRBV12-4 and TRBJ2-3; unclear D gene. CDR3 region: CASSLAQPDTQYF. The CDR3 coding sequence is TGTGCCAGCAGTTTAGCCCAACCAGATACGCAGTATTTT.